Many counts were recorded for the clone carrying this TCR beta chain. What it recognizes is unknown. Arm-PCR of CDR3 regions and iRepertoire HTBI primers were used to build TCR beta libraries. TCRdb re-called the multiplex PCR reads with MiXCR, one entry per CDR3 protein. The sample consists of some 410,000 distinct CDR3 sequences, over 15% of them appearing once. This sample is drawn from a study of regulatory T cells in long-lasting Graves disease. Study context: Antithyroid drug exposure in newly diagnosed Graves' patients had lasted under 3 months.

CDR3 length equals 15 residues. Germline V lookup: CDR1 SGHRS, CDR2 YFSETQ. V dropped 4 bases and J dropped 6; count of bases not matched to a gene: 10. Study results and caveats: TCR diversity in persistent Graves' patients was below that of newly diagnosed ones.

Time point meaning: newly diagnosed GD, antithyroid drugs for less than 3 months. Preparation of the TCR library used RNA extracted from PBMCs. The data also belong to a second study, concerning T cells in Graves' hyperthyroidism and ophthalmopathy.

The J gene is TRBJ2-3, the V gene TRBV5-1, with TRBD2 identical over 8 bases. This TCR came from a woman in her twenties or thirties with Graves disease. Specimen: peripheral blood mononuclear cells (PBMCs), collected at new diagnosis, from a patient treated with antithyroid drugs. The CDR3 sequence: CASSLSGSRTDTQYF. CDR3 nucleotides: TGCGCCAGCAGCCTGAGCGGGAGTCGAACGGATACGCAGTATTTT.